This note documents a single T cell receptor beta chain sequence. The specificity of this receptor is unknown. Nothing much larger sits one base from this clone, and base qualities are not available. This sample stems from a study of blood T cell repertoires in COVID-19 (dated by TCRdb to about 2020). Looking at the study overall: Samples from collaborators originated in the United States, Italy and Spain and spanned both the acute and convalescent phases of COVID-19. The prospective study material was composed of cDNA or gDNA derived from T cells, B-cell-depleted T cells, or PBMCs. Subjects who had been exposed to COVID-19, were actively infected with it, or had recovered from it provided the deeply sampled blood TCRbeta repertoires that made up the dataset. The repertoires were made available in a free public database intended to serve as a resource for research on the immune response to SARS-CoV-2. The samples were drawn from the first 160 participants of the ongoing ImmuneRACE study and from 1,254 subjects provided by 6 global collaborators. The sample metadata nearly always contained a de-identified subject ID, COVID-19 status, age in years and sex. Where available, HLA class I and class II types were taken from metadata supplied by the sample provider and were not determined by assay-based typing.

Whole blood was collected in K2EDTA tubes by collaborating institutions according to the institutions' own protocols. For TCRbeta analysis, collaborator samples were shipped as frozen whole blood, as isolated PBMCs, or as DNA extracted from either sample type. The investigation overall reported the following: The quantity of clinical and demographic metadata differed by source and by participant and was supplied without curation.

TCRbeta CDR3 regions were amplified from genomic DNA by means of the immunoSEQ Assay, a bias-controlled multiplex PCR. In the source study's methods: Nucleated cell counts per sample were estimated from amplification of reference gene primers within the assay. To quantify the absolute abundance of each unique TCRbeta CDR3 rearrangement, sequence reads were collapsed and filtered. For each sample, productive Simpson clonality was calculated as the square root of Simpson's diversity index over productive rearrangements. TCRdb took this table from immuneACCESS and kept in-frame rearrangements with V and J called. Such tables lack part of the clones; where checked against another copy, unresolved V genes explain under half of the gap, and the rest is unexplained. For V, J and clone size, that table is used; D and trimming come from the DNA. The sample has under 110,000 clones on record, about 91% of them singletons. Roughly a sixth of the sample goes to the ten largest clones.

The CDR3 contains 14 residues, cysteine and phenylalanine counted. Only the CDR3 DNA is retained, 42 bases long and in frame from the first base. Trimming accounts for 6 bases at V and 5 bases at J, while the number of junction bases matched to no gene is 7. CDR1 and CDR2 are drawn from the germline V gene (reference sequence): WNHNN, SYGVQD. The sequence was collected from a man aged 50 or older with acute or convalescent COVID-19. The material sequenced was peripheral blood. The receptor chain draws on TRBV10-1 and TRBJ2-5, and 9 junction bases match TRBD1. The sequenced DNA: TGCGCCAGCAGCCCGGGACAGGGAGGGGAGACCCAGTACTTC. Its protein is CASSPGQGGETQYF.